This TCR beta chain was recovered during a study of T cell clonotyping in hematopoietic cell transplantation. General observations from the study: Broader posttransplant TCR repertoire diversity was predicted by graft donor and pretransplant recipient Inverse Simpson Index values.

The CDR3 has 11 residues. The V end was cut by 1 base, the J end by 6 bases, with 5 bases between. Germline V gene lookup returns CDR1 SGHDT and CDR2 YYEEEE. This clone was recorded only once. Its specificity is unknown. The table came from immunoSEQ multiplex PCR; TCRdb's copy has only in-frame clones and leaves some out. The profile shows 15,000 to 20,000 clones, roughly 80% of them singletons. The sequenced material came from peripheral blood mononuclear cells. The chain couples TRBV5-6 to TRBJ2-7, with no clear D. The sequence was obtained from a man aged 55 to 69 in good health. Some clones in this sample may be carry-over from other donors' samples. This CDR3 reads CASSLLAEQYF. CDR3 nucleotide sequence: TGTGCCAGCAGCTTGTTGGCCGAGCAGTACTTC.